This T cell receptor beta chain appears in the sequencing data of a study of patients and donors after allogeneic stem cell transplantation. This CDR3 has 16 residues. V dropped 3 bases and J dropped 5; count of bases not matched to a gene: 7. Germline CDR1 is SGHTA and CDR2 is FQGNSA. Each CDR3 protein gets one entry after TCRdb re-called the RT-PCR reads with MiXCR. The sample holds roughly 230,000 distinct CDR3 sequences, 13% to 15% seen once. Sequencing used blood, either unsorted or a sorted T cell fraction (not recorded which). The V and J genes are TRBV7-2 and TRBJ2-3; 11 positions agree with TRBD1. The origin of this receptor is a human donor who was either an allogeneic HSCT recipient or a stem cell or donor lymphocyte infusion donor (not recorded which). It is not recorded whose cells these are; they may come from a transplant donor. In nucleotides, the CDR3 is TGTGCCAGCAGCTTTAGGACAGGGGGCATAATAGATACGCAGTATTTT. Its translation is CASSFRTGGIIDTQYF.